Listed below are T cell receptor beta chains from one sample, sequenced in a study of blood T cell repertoires in COVID-19. Measured with immunoSEQ multiplex PCR; TCRdb has only the in-frame clones, and not every one. Of approximately 180,000 clones in the sample, about 85% were seen once. Input material: peripheral blood. All receptors derive from a man in his 60s with active or convalescent COVID-19. The CDR3 runs from the conserved cysteine through the conserved F or W. A D gene is named only where the DNA matches it firmly. Size tells how often a clone was seen (once, few, many) or the class of an expanded clone, and some rows leave it out.

>.|TRBV4-1|TRBJ1-3|.
CASSRTLFQGGGNTIYF
TGCGCCAGCAGCCGAACCCTATTCCAGGGTGGAGGAAACACCATATATTTT
>once|TRBV9|TRBJ1-4|.
CASSPSDEKLFF
TGTGCCAGCAGCCCCTCGGATGAAAAACTGTTTTTT
>.|TRBV2|TRBJ2-2|TRBD2
CASSALAGGTANTGELFF
TGTGCCAGCAGTGCTCTAGCGGGGGGTACCGCGAACACCGGGGAGCTGTTTTTT
>.|TRBV18|TRBJ1-1|.
CASSPQGNTEAFF
TGTGCCAGCTCCCCCCAGGGGAACACTGAAGCTTTCTTT
>few|TRBV30|TRBJ2-3|TRBD2
CAWSPGLGEDTQYF
TGTGCCTGGAGCCCGGGACTAGGTGAAGATACGCAGTATTTT
>.|TRBV21-1|TRBJ2-2|.
CASSQPGGACHGELFF
TGTGCCAGCAGCCAACCAGGGGGCGCGTGTCACGGGGAGCTGTTTTTT
>.|TRBV6-5|TRBJ2-3|.
CASTVADTQYF
TGTGCCAGCACGGTAGCAGATACGCAGTATTTT
>.|TRBV23-1|TRBJ2-1|TRBD1
CASSQSDRGPLDNEQFF
TGCGCCAGCAGTCAATCGGACAGGGGGCCACTTGACAATGAGCAGTTCTTC
>.|TRBV25-1|TRBJ1-2|.
CASSESGYGYTF
TGTGCCAGCAGTGAATCCGGCTATGGCTACACCTTC
>.|TRBV10-3|TRBJ2-3|TRBD1
CAINGQGTDTQYF
TGTGCCATCAATGGACAGGGGACAGATACGCAGTATTTT
>.|TRBV5-1|TRBJ1-5|TRBD1
CASSPTGVDQPQHF
TGCGCCAGCAGCCCTACAGGGGTGGACCAGCCCCAGCATTTT